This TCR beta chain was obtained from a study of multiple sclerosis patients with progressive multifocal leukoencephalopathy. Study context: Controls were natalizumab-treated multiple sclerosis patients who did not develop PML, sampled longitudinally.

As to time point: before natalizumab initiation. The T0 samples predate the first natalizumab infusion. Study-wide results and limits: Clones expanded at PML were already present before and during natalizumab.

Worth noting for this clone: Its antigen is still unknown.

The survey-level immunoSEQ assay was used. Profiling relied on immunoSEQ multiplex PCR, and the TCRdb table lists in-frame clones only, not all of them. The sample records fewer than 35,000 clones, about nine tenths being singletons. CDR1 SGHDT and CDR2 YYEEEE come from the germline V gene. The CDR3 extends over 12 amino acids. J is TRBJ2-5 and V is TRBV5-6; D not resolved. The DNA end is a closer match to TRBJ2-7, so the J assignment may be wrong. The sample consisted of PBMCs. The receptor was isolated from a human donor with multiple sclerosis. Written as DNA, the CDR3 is TGTGCCAGCAGCTTCCCTGGGTACGAGCAGTACTTC. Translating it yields CASSFPGYEQYF.